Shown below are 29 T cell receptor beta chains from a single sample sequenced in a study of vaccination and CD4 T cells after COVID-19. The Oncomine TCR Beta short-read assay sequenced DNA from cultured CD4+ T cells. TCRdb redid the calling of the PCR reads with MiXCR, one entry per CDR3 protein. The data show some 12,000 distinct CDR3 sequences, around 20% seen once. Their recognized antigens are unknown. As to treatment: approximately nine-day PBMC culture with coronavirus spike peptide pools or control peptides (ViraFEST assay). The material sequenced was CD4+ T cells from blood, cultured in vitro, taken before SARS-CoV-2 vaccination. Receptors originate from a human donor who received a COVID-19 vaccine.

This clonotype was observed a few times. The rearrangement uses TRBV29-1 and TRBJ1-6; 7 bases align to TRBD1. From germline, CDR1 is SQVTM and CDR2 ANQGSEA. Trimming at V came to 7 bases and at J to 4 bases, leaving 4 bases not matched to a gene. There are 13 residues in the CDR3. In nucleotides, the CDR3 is TGCAGCGCCTCACAGGGGTATAATTCACCCCTCCACTTT. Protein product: CSASQGYNSPLHF.

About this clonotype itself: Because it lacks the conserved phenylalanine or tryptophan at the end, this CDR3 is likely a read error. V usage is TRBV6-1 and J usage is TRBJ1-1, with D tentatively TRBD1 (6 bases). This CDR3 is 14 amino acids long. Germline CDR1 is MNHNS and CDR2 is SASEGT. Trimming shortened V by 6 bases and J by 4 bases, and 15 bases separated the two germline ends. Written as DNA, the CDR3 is TGTGCCAGCAGCCCGCCCTACAGGGTCACTGAAGCTTTCCTT. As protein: CASSPPYRVTEAFL.

The CDR3, as DNA: TGTGCCAGTAGCTCCCAGGGGGGCAGCTCCTACGAGCAGTACTTC. Translating it yields CASSSQGGSSYEQYF. V usage is TRBV19 and J usage is TRBJ2-7, with a tentative D call TRBD1 (7 bases). The V gene's germline CDR1 is LNHDA and CDR2 SQIVND (reference sequence). The CDR3 length is 15 residues. V shed 6 bases and J shed 0 bases, with 15 bases lying between them.

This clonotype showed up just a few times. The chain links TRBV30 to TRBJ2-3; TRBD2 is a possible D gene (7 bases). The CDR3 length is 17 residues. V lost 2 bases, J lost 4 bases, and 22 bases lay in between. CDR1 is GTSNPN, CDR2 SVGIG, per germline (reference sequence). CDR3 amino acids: CAWSPRGWGGRADTQYF. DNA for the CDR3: TGTGCCTGGAGTCCCCGGGGGTGGGGGGGCAGGGCAGATACGCAGTATTTT.

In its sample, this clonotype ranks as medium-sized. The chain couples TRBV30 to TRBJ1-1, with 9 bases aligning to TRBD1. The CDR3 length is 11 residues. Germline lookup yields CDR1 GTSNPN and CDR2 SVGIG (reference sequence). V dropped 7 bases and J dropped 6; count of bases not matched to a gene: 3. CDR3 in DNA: TGTGCCTCATACAGGGGGCCTGAAGCTTTCTTT. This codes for CASYRGPEAFF.

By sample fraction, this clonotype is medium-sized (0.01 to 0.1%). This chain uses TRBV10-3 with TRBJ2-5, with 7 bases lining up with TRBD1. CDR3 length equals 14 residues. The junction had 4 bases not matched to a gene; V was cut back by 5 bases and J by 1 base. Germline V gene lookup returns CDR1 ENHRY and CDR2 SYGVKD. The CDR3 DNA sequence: TGTGCCATCAGTCTGGGACAGACCCAAGAGACCCAGTACTTC. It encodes CAISLGQTQETQYF.

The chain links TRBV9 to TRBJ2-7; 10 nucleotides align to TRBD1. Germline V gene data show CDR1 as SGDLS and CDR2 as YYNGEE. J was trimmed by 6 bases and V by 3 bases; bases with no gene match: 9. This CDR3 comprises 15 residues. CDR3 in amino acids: CASSATGTGVGEQYF. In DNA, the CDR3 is TGTGCCAGCAGCGCTACCGGGACAGGGGTCGGCGAGCAGTACTTC.

The chain's CDR3 is CASSYSPSGGLYNEQFF. DNA for the CDR3: TGTGCCAGCAGTTACTCTCCTAGCGGGGGGCTCTACAATGAGCAGTTCTTC. The chain joins TRBV6-5 to TRBJ2-1, with 11 bases fitting TRBD2. CDR3 length: 17 amino acids. V lost 0 bases and J lost 3; bases outside the gene matches: 4. Germline-derived CDR1 and CDR2 are MNHEY and SVGAGI.

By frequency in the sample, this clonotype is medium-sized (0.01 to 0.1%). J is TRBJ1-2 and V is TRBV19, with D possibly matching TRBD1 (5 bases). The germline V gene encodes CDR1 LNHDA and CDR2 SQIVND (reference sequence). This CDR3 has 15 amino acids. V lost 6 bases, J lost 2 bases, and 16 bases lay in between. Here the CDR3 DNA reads TGTGCCAGTAGGGAGACGGGACGGAGCAACTATGGCTACACCTTC. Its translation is CASRETGRSNYGYTF.

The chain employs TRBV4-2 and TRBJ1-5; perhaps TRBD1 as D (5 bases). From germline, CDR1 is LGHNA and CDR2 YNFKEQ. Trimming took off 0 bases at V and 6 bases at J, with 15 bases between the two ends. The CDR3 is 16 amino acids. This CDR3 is CASSQDSDRRGQPQHF. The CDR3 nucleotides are TGTGCCAGCAGCCAAGACTCTGACAGACGGGGTCAGCCCCAGCATTTT.

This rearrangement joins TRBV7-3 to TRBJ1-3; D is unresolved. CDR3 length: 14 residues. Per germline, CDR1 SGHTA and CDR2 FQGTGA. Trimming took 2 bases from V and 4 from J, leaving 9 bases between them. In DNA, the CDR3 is TGTGCCAGCAGCTTAGGGGTGGCCGGAAACACCATATATTTT. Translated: CASSLGVAGNTIYF.

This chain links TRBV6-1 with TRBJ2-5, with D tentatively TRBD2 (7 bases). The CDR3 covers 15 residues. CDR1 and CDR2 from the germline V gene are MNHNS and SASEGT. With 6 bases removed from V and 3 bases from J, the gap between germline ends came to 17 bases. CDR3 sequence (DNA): TGTGCCAGCAGGCCCCCTGGCGGGGGCAAAGAGACCCAGTACTTC. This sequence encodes CASRPPGGGKETQYF.

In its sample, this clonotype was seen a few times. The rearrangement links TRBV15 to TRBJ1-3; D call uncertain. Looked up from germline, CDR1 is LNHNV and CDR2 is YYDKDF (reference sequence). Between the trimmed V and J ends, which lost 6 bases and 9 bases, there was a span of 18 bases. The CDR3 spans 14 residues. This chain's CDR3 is CATRGEGPGGTIYF. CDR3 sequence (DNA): TGTGCCACCAGAGGTGAAGGTCCCGGAGGCACCATATATTTT.

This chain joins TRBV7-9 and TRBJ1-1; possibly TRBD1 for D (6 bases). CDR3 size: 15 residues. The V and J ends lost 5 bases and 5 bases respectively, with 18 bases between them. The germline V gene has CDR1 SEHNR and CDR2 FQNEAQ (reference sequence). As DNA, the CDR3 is TGTGCCAGCAGCCCAACCACAGGGAGGAGAACTGAAGCTTTCTTT. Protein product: CASSPTTGRRTEAFF.

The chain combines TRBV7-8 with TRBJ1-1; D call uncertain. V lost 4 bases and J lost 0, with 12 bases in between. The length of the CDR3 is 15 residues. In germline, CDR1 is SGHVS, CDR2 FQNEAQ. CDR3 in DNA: TGTGCCAGCAGCTCACGGACGGCTATGAACACTGAAGCTTTCTTT. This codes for CASSSRTAMNTEAFF.

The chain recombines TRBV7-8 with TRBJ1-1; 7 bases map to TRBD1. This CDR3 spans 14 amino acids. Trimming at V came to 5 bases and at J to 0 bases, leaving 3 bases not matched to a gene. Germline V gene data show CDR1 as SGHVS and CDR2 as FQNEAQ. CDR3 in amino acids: CASSPGQVNTEAFF. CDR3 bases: TGTGCCAGCAGCCCCGGACAGGTGAACACTGAAGCTTTCTTT.

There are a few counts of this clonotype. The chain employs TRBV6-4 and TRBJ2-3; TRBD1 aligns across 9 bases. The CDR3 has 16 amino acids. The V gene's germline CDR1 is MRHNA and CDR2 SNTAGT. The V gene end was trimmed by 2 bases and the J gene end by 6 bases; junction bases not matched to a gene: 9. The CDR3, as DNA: TGTGCCAGCAGTGACCACGGACAGGGGAAAAGGGATACGCAGTATTTT. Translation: CASSDHGQGKRDTQYF.

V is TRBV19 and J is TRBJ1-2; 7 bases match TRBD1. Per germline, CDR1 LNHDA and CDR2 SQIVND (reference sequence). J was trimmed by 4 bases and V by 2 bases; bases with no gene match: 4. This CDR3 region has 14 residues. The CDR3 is CASSIRGTVYGYTF. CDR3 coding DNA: TGTGCCAGTAGTATAAGAGGGACAGTCTATGGCTACACCTTC.

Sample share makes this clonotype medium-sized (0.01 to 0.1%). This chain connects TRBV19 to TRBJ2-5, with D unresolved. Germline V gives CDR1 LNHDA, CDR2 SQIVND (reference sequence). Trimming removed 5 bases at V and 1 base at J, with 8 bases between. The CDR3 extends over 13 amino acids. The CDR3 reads CASSVAGQETQYF. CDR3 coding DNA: TGTGCCAGTAGTGTGGCAGGCCAAGAGACCCAGTACTTC.

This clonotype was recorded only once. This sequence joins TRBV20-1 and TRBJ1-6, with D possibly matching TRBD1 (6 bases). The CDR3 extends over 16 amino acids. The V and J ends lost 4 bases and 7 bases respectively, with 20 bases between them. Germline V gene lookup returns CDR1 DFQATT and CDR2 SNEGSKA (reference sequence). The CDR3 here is CSATLRLGGGNSPLHF. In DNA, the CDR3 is TGCAGTGCTACCCTTCGGTTGGGGGGGGGCAATTCACCCCTCCACTTT.

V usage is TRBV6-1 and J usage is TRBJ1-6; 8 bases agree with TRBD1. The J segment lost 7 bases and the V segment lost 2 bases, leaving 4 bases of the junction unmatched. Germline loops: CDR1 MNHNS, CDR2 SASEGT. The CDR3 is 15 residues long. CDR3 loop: CASSEMTGVNSPLHF. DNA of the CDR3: TGTGCCAGCAGTGAAATGACAGGGGTCAATTCACCCCTCCACTTT.

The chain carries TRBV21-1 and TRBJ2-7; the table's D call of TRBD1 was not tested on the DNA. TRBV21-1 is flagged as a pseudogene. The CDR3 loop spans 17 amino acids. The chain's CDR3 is CASSKLDRVPKRSEQYF. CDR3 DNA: TGTGCCAGCAGCAAACTCGACAGGGTACCGAAACGGAGTGAGCAGTACTTC.

The CDR3 nucleotides read TGTGCCAGCAGCCACCGACAGGGGGGATCTTACGGCTACACCTTC. Translating gives CASSHRQGGSYGYTF. This rearrangement joins TRBV7-8 to TRBJ1-2; 9 bases are a match to TRBD1. CDR3 length: 15 residues. The germline V gene has CDR1 SGHVS and CDR2 FQNEAQ. Trimming took 5 bases from V and 8 from J; bases not matched to a gene: 12.

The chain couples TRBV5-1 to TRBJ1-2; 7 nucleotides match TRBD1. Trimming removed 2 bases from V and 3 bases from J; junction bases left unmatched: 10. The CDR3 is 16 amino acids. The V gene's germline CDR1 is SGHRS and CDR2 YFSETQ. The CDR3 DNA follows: TGCGCCAGCAGCTTCAGCCCCACAGGGGCCGACTATGGCTACACCTTC. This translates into CASSFSPTGADYGYTF.

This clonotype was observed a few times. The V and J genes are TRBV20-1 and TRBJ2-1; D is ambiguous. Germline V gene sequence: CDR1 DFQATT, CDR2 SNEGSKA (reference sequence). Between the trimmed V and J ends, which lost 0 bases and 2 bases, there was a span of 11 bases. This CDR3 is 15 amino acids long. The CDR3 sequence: CSARDPSSPYNEQFF. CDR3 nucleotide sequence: TGCAGTGCTAGAGATCCAAGTTCCCCCTACAATGAGCAGTTCTTC.

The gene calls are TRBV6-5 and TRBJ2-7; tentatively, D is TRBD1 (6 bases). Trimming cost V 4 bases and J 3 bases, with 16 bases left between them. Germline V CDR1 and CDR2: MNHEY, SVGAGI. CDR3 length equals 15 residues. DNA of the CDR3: TGTGCCAGCAGTTCCCGACAGGAGTGGTTCTACGAGCAGTACTTC. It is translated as CASSSRQEWFYEQYF.

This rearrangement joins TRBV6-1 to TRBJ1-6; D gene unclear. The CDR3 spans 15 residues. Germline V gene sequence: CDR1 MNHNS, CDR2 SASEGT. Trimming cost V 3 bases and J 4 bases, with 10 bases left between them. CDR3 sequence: CASSDVLIYNSPLHF. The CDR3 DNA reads TGTGCCAGCAGTGATGTCCTAATTTATAATTCACCCCTCCACTTT.

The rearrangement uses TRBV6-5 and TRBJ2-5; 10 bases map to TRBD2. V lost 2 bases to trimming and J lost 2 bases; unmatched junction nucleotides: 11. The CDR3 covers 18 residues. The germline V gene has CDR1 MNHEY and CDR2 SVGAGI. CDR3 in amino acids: CASSYRFFSGGPQETQYF. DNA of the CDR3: TGTGCCAGCAGTTACAGGTTTTTTAGCGGGGGGCCACAAGAGACCCAGTACTTC.

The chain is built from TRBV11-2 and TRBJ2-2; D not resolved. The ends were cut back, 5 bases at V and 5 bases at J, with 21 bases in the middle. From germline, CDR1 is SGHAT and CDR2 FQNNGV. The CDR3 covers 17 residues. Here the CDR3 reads CASSRSEPDPSTGELFF. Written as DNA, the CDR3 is TGTGCCAGCAGCCGATCCGAACCCGACCCCTCGACCGGGGAGCTGTTTTTT.